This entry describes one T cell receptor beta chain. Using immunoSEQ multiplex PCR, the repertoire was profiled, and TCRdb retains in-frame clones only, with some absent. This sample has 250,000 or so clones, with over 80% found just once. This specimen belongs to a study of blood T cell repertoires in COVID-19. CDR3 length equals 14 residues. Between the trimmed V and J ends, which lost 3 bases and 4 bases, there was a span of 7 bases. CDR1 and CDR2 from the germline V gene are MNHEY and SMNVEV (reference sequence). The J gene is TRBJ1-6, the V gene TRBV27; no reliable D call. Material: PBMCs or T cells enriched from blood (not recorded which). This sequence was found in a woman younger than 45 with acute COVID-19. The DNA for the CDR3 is TGTGCCAGCAGTTTCACAGATTATAATTCACCCCTCCACTTT. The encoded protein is CASSFTDYNSPLHF.